What follows are 2 T cell receptor beta chains derived from one specimen sequenced in a study of graft-versus-host responses after intestinal transplantation. Measured with immunoSEQ multiplex PCR; TCRdb has only the in-frame clones, and not every one. The sample consists of some 23,000 clones, approximately 93% of them appearing once. The sample was PBMCs, taken 156 days after intestinal transplant. These receptors originate from a human patient who received an intestinal transplant, so some T cells may come from the graft donor.

This chain links TRBV7-6 with TRBJ2-6; no firm D call. Per the germline V gene, CDR1 is SGHVS and CDR2 is FNYEAQ. CDR3 length: 18 amino acids. Trimming left V 4 bases short and J 4 bases short, with 20 bases between. The CDR3 reads CASSSLSTSPIGANVLTF. The CDR3 DNA is TGTGCCAGCAGCTCCTTAAGCACGAGCCCCATCGGGGCCAACGTCCTGACTTTC.

This chain joins TRBV28 and TRBJ2-1, with a possible D match to TRBD2 (5 bases). The CDR3 spans 14 residues. Deletions cut 3 bases from V and 7 bases from J, with 13 bases between. Germline V gene data show CDR1 as MDHEN and CDR2 as SYDVKM. CDR3 in DNA: TGTGCCAGCAGTTTCGAGCGGCATCGGAATGAGCAGTTCTTC. It encodes CASSFERHRNEQFF. Combining the CDR3 with reference TRBV28 and TRBJ2-1 gives the whole variable domain DVKVTQSSRYLVKRTGEKVFLECVQDMDHENMFWYRQDPGLGLRLIYFSYDVKMKEKGDIPEGYSVSREKKERFSLILESASTNQTSMYLCASSFERHRNEQFFGPGTRLTVL.